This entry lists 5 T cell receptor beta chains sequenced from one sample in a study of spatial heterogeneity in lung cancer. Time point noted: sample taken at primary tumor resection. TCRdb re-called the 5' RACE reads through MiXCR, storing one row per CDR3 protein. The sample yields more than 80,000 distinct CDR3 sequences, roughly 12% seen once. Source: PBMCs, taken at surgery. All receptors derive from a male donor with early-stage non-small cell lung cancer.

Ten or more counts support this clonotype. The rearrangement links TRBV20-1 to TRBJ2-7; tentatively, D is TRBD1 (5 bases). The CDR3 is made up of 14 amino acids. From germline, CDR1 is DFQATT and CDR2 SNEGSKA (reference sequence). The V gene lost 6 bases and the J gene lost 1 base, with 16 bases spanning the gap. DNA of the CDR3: TGCAGTGCGAGGACAAGGGCGAGGTCCTACGAGCAGTACTTC. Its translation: CSARTRARSYEQYF.

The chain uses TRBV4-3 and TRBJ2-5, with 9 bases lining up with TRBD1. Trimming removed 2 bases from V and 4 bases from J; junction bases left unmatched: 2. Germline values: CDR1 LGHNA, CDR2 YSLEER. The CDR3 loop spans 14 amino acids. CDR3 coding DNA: TGCGCCAGCAGCCAACAACAGGGGGCAGAGACCCAGTACTTC. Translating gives CASSQQQGAETQYF.

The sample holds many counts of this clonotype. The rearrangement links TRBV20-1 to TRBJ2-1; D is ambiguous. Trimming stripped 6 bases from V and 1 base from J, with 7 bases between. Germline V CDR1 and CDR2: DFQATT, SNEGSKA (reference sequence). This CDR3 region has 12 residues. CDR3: CSAQRSYNEQFF. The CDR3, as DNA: TGCAGTGCCCAACGGTCCTACAATGAGCAGTTCTTC.

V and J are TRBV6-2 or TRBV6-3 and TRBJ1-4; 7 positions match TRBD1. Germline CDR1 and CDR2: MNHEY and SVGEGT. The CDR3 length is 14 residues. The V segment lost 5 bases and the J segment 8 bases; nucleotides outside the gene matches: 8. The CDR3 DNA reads TGTGCCAGCAGTCCGACAGGGATCGGGGAAAAACTGTTTTTT. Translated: CASSPTGIGEKLFF.

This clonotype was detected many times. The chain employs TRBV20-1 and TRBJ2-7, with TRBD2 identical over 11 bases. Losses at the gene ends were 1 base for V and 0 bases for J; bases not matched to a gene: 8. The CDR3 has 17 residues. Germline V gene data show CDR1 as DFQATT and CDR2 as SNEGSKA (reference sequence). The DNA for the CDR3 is TGCAGTGCTAGAGGGGCGTTAGCGGGAGGGCTCTCCTACGAGCAGTACTTC. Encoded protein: CSARGALAGGLSYEQYF.